This T cell receptor (beta chain) originates from a study of regulatory T cells in long-lasting Graves disease. Regarding time point: newly diagnosed GD, antithyroid drugs for less than 3 months. PBMC RNA was the source of the TCR library. Graves' disease diagnoses used American Thyroid Association guidelines. The collection involved drawing approximately 9 milliliters of peripheral blood into EDTA tubes. This clonotype showed up just a few times. The length of the CDR3 is 15 residues. The germline V gene encodes CDR1 PRHDT and CDR2 FYEKMQ (reference sequence). Trimming cost V 2 bases and J 3 bases, with 11 bases left between them. TCR beta libraries were built with iRepertoire HTBI primers and Arm-PCR of CDR3 regions. From the multiplex PCR reads, TCRdb called clonotypes with MiXCR, one entry per CDR3 protein. The data show 350,000 to 450,000 distinct CDR3 sequences, about 11% seen once. The same data also contributed to another study, on T cells in Graves' hyperthyroidism and ophthalmopathy.

Sequencing was performed on peripheral blood mononuclear cells (PBMCs), taken at new diagnosis, from a patient treated with antithyroid drugs. The chain has TRBV13 and TRBJ2-1; D gene uncertain. This receptor was taken from a woman between 18 and 30 years old with Graves disease. The CDR3 reads CASSLYTMFYNEQFF. The CDR3, as DNA: TGTGCCAGCAGCTTATACACGATGTTCTACAATGAGCAGTTCTTC.